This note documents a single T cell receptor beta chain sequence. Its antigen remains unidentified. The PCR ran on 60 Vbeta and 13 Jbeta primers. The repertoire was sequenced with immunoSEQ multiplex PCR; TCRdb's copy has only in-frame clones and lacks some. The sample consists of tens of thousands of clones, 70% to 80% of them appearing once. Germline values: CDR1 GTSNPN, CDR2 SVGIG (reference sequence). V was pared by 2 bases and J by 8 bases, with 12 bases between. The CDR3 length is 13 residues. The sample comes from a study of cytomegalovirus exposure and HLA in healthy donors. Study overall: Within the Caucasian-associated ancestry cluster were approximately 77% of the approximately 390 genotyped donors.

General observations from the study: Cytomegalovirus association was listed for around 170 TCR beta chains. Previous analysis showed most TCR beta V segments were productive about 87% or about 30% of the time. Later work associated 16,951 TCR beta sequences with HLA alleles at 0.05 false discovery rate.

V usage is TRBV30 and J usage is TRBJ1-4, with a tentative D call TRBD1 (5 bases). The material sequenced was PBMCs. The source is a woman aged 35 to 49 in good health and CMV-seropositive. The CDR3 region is CAWSSGGGEKLFF. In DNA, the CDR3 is TGTGCCTGGAGTTCCGGGGGAGGGGAAAAACTGTTTTTT.